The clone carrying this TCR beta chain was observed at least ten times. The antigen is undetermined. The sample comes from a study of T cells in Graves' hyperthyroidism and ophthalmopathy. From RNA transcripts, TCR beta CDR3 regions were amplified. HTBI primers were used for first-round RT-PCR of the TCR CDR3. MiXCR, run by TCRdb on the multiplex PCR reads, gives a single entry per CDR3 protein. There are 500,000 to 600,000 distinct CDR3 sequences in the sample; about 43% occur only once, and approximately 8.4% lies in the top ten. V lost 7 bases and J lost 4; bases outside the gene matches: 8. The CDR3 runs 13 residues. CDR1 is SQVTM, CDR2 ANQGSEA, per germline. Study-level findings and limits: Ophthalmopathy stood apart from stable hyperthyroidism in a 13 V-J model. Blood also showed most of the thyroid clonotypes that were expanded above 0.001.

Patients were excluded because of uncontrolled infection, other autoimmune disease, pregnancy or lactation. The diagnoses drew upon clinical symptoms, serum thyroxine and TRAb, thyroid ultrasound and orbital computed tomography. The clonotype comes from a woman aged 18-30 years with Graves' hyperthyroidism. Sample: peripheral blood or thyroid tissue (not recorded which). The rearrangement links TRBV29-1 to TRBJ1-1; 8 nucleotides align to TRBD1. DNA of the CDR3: TGCAGCGCCCCGGACAGGGAGGCCACTGAAGCTTTCTTT. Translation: CSAPDREATEAFF.